This T cell receptor (beta chain) was sequenced in a study of CD8 T cells in ankylosing spondylitis. TCRdb fed the 5' RACE reads into MiXCR, producing one record per CDR3 protein. The top ten clones hold under 4.5% of a sample with fewer than 550,000 distinct CDR3 sequences, under 5.5% of them seen once. General study points: Characteristic of ankylosing spondylitis blood, it appeared, was a TCR beta motif comprising about eight highly homologous variants. Disease-linked clones were found to be CD8+ and relatively rare in peripheral blood.

Concerning this clonotype: What it binds is unknown.

Trimming took 5 bases from V and 0 from J; bases not matched to a gene: 7. CDR1 MNHEY and CDR2 SMNVEV come from the germline V gene (reference sequence). The CDR3 is made up of 16 amino acids. Source material: blood, either unsorted or a sorted T cell fraction (not recorded which). The TCR was taken from a male donor with ankylosing spondylitis. The chain employs TRBV27 and TRBJ2-1; 7 nucleotides match TRBD2. CDR3 sequence (DNA): TGTGCCAGCAGTCTCGGAGTAGCGGGCTCCTACAATGAGCAGTTCTTC. Translating it yields CASSLGVAGSYNEQFF.